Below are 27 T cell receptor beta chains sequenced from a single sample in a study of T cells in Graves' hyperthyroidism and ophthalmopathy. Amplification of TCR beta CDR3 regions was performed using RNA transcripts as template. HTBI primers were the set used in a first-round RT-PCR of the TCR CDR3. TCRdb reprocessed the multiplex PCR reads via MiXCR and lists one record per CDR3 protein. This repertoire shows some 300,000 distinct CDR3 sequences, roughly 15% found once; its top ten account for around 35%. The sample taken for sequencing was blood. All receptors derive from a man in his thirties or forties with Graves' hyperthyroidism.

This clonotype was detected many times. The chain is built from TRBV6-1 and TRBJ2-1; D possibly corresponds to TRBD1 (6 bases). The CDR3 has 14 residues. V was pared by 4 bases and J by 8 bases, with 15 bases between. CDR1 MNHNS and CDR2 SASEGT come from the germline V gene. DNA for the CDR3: TGTGCCAGCAGTGGGGCAGGGGATAACGATGAGCAGTTCTTC. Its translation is CASSGAGDNDEQFF.

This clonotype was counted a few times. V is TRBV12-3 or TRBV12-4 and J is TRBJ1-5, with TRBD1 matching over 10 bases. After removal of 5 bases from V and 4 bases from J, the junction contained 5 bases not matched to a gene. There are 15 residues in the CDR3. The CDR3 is CASSGQGGGNQPQHF. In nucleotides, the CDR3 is TGTGCCAGCAGTGGACAGGGGGGCGGTAATCAGCCCCAGCATTTT.

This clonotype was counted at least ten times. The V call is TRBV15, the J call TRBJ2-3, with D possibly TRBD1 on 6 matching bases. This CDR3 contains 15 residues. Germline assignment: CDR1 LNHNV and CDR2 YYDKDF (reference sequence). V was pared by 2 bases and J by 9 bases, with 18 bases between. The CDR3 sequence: CATSRPREGGPTQYF. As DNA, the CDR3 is TGTGCCACCAGCAGACCGAGGGAAGGGGGACCAACGCAGTATTTT.

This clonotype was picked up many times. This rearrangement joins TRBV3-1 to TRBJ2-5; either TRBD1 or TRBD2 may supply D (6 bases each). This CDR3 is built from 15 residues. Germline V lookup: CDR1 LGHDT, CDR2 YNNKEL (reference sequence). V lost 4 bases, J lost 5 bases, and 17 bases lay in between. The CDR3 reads CASSRQGGGMETQYF. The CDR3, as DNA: TGTGCCAGCAGCCGCCAAGGAGGGGGTATGGAGACCCAGTACTTC.

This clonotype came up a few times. CDR3 in amino acids: CATHARGGGQPQHF. DNA of the CDR3: TGTGCCACCCATGCCAGGGGAGGCGGACAGCCCCAGCATTTT. The rearrangement links TRBV19 to TRBJ1-5; maybe TRBD1 (6 bases). V gave up 10 bases and J gave up 7 bases, with 20 bases separating them. CDR1 is LNHDA, CDR2 SQIVND, per germline (reference sequence). CDR3 size: 14 residues. The whole variable domain, filled in from reference TRBV19 and TRBJ1-5, reads DGGITQSPKYLFRKEGQNVTLSCEQNLNHDAMYWYRQDPGQGLRLIYYSQIVNDFQKGDIAEGYSVSREKKESFPLTVTSAQKNPTAFYLCATHARGGGQPQHFGDGTRLSIL.

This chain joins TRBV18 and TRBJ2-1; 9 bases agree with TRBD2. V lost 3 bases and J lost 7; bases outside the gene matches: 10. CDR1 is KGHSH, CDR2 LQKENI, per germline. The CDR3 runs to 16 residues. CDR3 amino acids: CASSPNTGAGGNEQFF. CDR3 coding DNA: TGTGCCAGCTCACCTAACACGGGAGCGGGAGGTAATGAGCAGTTCTTC.

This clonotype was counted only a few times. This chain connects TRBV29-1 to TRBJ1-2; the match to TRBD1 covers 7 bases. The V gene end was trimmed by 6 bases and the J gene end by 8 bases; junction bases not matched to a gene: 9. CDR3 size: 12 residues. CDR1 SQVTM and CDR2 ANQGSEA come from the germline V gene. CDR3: CSVARDSWGYTF. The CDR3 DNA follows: TGCAGCGTCGCGAGGGACAGTTGGGGCTACACCTTC.

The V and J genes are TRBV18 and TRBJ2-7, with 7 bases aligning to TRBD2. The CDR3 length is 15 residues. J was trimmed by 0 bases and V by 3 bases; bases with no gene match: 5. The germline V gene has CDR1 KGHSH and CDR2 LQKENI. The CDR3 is CASSPLAESSYEQYF. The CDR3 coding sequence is TGTGCCAGCTCACCCCTAGCGGAAAGCTCCTACGAGCAGTACTTC.

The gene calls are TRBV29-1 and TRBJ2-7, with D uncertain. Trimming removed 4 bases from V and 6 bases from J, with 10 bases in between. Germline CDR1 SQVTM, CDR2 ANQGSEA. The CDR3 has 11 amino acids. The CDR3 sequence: CSVGGASEQYF. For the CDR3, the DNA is TGCAGCGTTGGGGGTGCGAGCGAGCAGTACTTC.

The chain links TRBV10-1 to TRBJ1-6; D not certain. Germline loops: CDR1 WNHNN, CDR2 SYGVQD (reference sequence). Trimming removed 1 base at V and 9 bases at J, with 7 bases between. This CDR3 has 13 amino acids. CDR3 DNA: TGCGCCAGCAGTGAGTTCCAAGGTTCACCCCTCCACTTT. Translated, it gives CASSEFQGSPLHF.

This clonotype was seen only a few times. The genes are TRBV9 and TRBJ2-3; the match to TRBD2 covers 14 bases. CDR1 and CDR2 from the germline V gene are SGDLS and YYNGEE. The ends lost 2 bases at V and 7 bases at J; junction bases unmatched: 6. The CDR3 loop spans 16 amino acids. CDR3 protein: CASSVTSGRGKNTQYF. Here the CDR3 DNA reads TGTGCCAGCAGCGTGACTAGCGGGAGGGGGAAGAATACGCAGTATTTT.

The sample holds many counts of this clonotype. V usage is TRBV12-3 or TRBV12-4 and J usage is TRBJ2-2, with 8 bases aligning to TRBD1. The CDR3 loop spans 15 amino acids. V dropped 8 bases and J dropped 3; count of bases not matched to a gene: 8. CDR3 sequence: CASRSRDRHTGELFF. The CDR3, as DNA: TGTGCCAGCCGATCCCGGGACAGGCACACCGGGGAGCTGTTTTTT.

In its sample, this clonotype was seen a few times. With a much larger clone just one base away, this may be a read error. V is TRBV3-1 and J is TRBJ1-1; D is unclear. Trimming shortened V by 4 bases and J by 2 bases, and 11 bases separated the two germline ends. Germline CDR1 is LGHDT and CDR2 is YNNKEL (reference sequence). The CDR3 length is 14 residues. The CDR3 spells CASSREADNTEAFF. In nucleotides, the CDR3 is TGTGCCAGCAGCCGAGAAGCAGATAACACTGAAGCTTTCTTT.

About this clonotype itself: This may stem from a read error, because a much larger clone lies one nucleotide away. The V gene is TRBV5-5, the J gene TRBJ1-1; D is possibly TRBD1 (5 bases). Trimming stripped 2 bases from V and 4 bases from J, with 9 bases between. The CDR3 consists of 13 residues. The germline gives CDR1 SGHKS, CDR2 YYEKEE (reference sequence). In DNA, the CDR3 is TGTGCCAGCAGCTTAGTGGGGCTCACTGAAGCTTTCTTT. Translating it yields CASSLVGLTEAFF.

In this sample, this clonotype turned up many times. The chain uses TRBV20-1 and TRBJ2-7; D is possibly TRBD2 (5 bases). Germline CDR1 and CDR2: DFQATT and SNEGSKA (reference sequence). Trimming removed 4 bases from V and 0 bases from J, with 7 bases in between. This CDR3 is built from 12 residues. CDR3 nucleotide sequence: TGCAGTGCTAACCGGGGCTCCTACGAGCAGTACTTC. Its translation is CSANRGSYEQYF.

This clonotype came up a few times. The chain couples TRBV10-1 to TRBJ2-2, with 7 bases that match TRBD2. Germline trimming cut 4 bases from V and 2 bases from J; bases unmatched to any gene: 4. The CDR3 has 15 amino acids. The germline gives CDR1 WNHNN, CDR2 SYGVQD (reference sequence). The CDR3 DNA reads TGCGCCAGCAGTGGGGCTAGCGGAAACACCGGGGAGCTGTTTTTT. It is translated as CASSGASGNTGELFF.

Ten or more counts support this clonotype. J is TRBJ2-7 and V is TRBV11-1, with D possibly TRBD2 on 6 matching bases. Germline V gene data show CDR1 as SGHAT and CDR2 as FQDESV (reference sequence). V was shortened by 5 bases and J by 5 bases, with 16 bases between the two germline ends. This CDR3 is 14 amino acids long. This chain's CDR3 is CASSPPLRGHEQYF. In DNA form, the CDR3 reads TGTGCCAGCAGCCCCCCGTTGCGGGGCCACGAGCAGTACTTC.

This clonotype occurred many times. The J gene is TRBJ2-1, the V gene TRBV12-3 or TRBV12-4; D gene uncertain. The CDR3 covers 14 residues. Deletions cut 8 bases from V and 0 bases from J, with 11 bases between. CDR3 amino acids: CASRALSSYNEQFF. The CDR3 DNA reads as TGTGCCAGCCGGGCGCTGAGCTCCTACAATGAGCAGTTCTTC.

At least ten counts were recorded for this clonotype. CDR3 in DNA: TGTGCCAGCAGGCTACTAGGCTATGGCTACACCTTC. Residues: CASRLLGYGYTF. The rearrangement joins TRBV28 to TRBJ1-2; no firm D call. V lost 6 bases and J lost 4, with 9 bases in between. CDR3 length: 12 amino acids. Looked up from germline, CDR1 is MDHEN and CDR2 is SYDVKM.

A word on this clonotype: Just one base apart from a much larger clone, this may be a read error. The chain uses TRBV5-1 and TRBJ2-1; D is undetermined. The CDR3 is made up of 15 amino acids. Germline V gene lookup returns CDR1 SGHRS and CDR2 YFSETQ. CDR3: CASSLEWSSNNEQSF. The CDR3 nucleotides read TGCGCCAGCAGCTTGGAGTGGAGCAGCAACAATGAGCAGTCCTTC.

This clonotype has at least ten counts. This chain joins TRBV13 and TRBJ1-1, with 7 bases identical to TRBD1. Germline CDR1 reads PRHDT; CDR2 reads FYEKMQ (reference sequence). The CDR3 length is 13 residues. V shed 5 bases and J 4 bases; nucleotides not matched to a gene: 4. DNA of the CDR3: TGTGCCAGCAGCCCCAACAGGGGCACTGAAGCTTTCTTT. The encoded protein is CASSPNRGTEAFF.

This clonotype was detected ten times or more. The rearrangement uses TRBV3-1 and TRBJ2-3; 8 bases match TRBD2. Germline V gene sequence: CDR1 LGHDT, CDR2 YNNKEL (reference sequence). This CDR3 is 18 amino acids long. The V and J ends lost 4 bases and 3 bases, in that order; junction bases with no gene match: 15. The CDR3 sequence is CASSPRVPAGVRTDTQYF. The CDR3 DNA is TGTGCCAGCAGCCCCCGAGTGCCAGCGGGAGTCAGGACAGATACGCAGTATTTT.

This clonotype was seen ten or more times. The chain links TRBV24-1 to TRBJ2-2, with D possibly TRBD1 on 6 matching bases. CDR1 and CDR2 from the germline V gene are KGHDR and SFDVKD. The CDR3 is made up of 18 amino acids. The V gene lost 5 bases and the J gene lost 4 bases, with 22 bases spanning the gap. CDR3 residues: CATSGRPTGFGSTGELFF. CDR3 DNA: TGTGCCACCAGTGGCCGACCAACAGGGTTTGGTAGCACCGGGGAGCTGTTTTTT.

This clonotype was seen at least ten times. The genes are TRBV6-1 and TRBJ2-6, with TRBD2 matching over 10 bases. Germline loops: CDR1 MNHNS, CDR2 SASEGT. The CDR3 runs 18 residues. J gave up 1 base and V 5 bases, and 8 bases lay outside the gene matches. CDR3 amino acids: CASSSLAGGPSGANVLTF. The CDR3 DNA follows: TGTGCCAGCAGTTCCTTAGCGGGAGGCCCGTCTGGGGCCAACGTCCTGACTTTC.

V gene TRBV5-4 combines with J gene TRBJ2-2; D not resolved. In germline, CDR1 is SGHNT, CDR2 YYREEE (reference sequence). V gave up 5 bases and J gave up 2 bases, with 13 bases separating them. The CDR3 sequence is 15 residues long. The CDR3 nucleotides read TGTGCCAGCAGGACCCAAATAAGTAACACCGGGGAGCTGTTTTTT. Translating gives CASRTQISNTGELFF.

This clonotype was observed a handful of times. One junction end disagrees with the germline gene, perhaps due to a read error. CDR3 nucleotide sequence: TGCAACGTTAAAGGAGCAGGGAACAATCAGCCCCAGCATTTT. The encoded protein is CNVKGAGNNQPQHF. The rearrangement links TRBV29-1 to TRBJ1-5; tentatively, D is TRBD1 (5 bases). Germline loops: CDR1 SQVTM, CDR2 ANQGSEA. This CDR3 region has 14 residues.

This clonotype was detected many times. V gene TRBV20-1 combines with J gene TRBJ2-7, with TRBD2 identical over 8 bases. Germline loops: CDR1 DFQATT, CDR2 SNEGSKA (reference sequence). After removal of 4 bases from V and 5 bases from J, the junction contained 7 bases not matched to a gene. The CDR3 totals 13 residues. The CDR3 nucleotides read TGCAGTGCTAACGGAGGGACTAGGGACGAGCAGTACTTC. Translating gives CSANGGTRDEQYF.